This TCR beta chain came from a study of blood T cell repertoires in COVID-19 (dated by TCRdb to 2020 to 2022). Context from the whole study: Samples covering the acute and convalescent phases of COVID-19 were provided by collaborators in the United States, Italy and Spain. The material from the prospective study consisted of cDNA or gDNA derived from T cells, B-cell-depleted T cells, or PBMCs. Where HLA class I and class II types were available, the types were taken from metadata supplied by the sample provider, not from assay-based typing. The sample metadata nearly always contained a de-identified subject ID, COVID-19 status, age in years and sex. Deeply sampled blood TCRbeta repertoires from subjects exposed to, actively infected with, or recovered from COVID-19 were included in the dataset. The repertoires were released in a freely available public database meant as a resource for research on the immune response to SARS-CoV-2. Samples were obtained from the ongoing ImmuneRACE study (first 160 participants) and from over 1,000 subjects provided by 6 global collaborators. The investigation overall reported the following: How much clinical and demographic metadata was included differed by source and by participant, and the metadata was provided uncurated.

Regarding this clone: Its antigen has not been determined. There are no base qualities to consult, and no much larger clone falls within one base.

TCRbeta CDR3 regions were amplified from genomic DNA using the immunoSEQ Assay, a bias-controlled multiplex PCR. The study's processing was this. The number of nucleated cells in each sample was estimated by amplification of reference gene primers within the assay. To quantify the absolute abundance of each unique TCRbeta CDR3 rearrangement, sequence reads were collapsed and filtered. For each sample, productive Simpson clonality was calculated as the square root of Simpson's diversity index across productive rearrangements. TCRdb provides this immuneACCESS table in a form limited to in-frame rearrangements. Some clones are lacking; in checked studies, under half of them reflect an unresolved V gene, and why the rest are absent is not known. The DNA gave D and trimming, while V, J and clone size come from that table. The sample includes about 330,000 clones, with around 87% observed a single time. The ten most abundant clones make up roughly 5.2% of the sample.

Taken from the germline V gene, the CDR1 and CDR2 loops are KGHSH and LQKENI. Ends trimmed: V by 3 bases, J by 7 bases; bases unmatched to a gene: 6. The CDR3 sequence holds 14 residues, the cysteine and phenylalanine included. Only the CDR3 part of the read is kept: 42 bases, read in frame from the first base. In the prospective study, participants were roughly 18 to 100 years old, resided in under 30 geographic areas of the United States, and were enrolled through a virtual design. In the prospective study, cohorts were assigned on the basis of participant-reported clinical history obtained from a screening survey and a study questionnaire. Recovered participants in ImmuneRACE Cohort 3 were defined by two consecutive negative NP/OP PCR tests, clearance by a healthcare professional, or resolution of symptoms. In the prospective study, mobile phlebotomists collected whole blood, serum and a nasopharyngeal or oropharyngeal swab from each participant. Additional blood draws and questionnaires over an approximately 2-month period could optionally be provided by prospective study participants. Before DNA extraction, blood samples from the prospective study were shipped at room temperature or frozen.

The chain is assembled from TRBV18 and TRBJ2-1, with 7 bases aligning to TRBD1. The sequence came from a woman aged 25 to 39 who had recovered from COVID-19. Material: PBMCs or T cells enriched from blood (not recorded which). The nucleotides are TGTGCCAGCTCACCGGAACAGGGGACGAATGAGCAGTTCTTC. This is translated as CASSPEQGTNEQFF.